One sample yielded the 12 T cell receptor beta chains listed below, sequenced in a study of T cells in Graves' hyperthyroidism and ophthalmopathy. The TCR beta CDR3 regions underwent amplification using RNA transcripts as the source. HTBI primers were employed in a first-round RT-PCR of the TCR CDR3. MiXCR was run by TCRdb on the multiplex PCR reads, yielding one entry per CDR3 protein. Here the sample spans about 640,000 distinct CDR3 sequences, less than 45% being singletons. Sequenced sample: peripheral blood or thyroid tissue (not recorded which). The origin of the receptors is an adult man with Graves' disease, either hyperthyroidism or ophthalmopathy (not recorded which).

This clonotype has just a few counts. The chain carries TRBV20-1 and TRBJ1-1; D is undetermined. Germline V gene lookup returns CDR1 DFQATT and CDR2 SNEGSKA (reference sequence). This CDR3 is 14 amino acids long. V was pared by 1 base and J by 0 bases, with 9 bases between. The CDR3 protein is CSARAATLNTEAFF. In DNA, the CDR3 is TGCAGTGCTAGAGCGGCGACATTGAACACTGAAGCTTTCTTT.

V gene TRBV7-2 combines with J gene TRBJ1-1; D may be TRBD1 (6 bases). V lost 6 bases and J lost 4, with 21 bases in between. CDR1 is SGHTA, CDR2 FQGNSA, per germline. The CDR3 covers 16 residues. CDR3 protein: CASRPDRGVGSTEAFF. For the CDR3, the DNA is TGTGCCAGCAGACCCGATAGGGGGGTAGGGAGCACTGAAGCTTTCTTT.

The chain links TRBV15 to TRBJ1-5; a possible D gene is TRBD1 (5 bases). Germline V CDR1 and CDR2: LNHNV, YYDKDF (reference sequence). With 5 bases removed from V and 6 bases from J, the gap between germline ends came to 11 bases. The CDR3 runs 13 residues. CDR3 protein: CATSGGSGQPQHF. For the CDR3, the DNA is TGTGCCACCAGCGGGGGAAGCGGTCAGCCCCAGCATTTT.

Notes on this clonotype: The junction departs from germline at one end; a sequencing error may be responsible. The genes are TRBV20-1 and TRBJ2-5; TRBD2 matches at 12 bases. This CDR3 comprises 15 residues. Germline-derived CDR1 and CDR2 are DFQATT and SNEGSKA (reference sequence). The CDR3 bases are TGCAGTGCTTCACAGACTAGCGGGAGTTCGGAGACCCAGCACTTC. Its protein is CSASQTSGSSETQHF.

This clonotype has a handful of counts. The CDR3 nucleotides read TGTGCCAGCAGCTTTCCCGGGACAACTACCTCTGGAAACACCATATATTTT. Amino acids: CASSFPGTTTSGNTIYF. The V and J genes are TRBV11-2 and TRBJ1-3, with D maybe TRBD1 (6 bases). Germline values: CDR1 SGHAT, CDR2 FQNNGV. CDR3 length equals 17 residues. The V end lost 3 bases, the J end lost 0 bases, and 15 bases lay between the germline ends.

The V and J genes are TRBV7-9 and TRBJ2-3; D tentatively reads TRBD1 or TRBD2 (5 bases each). Germline V gene data show CDR1 as SEHNR and CDR2 as FQNEAQ (reference sequence). Trimming shortened V by 3 bases and J by 0 bases, and 10 bases separated the two germline ends. The CDR3 extends over 15 amino acids. The CDR3 is CASSFGTGSTDTQYF. CDR3 in DNA: TGTGCCAGCAGCTTTGGGACGGGGAGCACAGATACGCAGTATTTT.

V is TRBV14 and J is TRBJ1-1, with a tentative D call TRBD1 (5 bases). The CDR3 is 14 residues long. V was trimmed by 3 bases and J by 6 bases, leaving 14 bases between them. Germline values: CDR1 SGHDN, CDR2 FVKESK. DNA for the CDR3: TGTGCCAGCAGCCACCAGGGCCCGGGGGCTGAAGCTTTCTTT. It specifies CASSHQGPGAEAFF.

This clonotype was detected a few times. The J gene is TRBJ1-5, the V gene TRBV6-5; weak D call: TRBD1 (5 bases). V dropped 7 bases and J dropped 6 bases, with 7 bases sitting between them. The germline V gene encodes CDR1 MNHEY and CDR2 SVGAGI. The CDR3 has 11 residues. For the CDR3, the DNA is TGTGCCAGCACGGGGGGTCAGCCCCAGCATTTT. It specifies CASTGGQPQHF.

The chain combines TRBV19 with TRBJ1-6; the D gene is possibly TRBD1 (6 bases). The CDR3 extends over 13 amino acids. Germline V gene data show CDR1 as LNHDA and CDR2 as SQIVND (reference sequence). V was pared by 8 bases and J by 6 bases, with 11 bases between. The CDR3, as DNA: TGTGCCAGTGAGGACAGAGTTAATTCACCCCTCCACTTT. It yields the protein CASEDRVNSPLHF.

CDR3 sequence (DNA): TGTGCCAGCAGCTACGGACTAGCGGGAGGGGGCGAGCAGTACTTC. This encodes CASSYGLAGGGEQYF. The gene calls are TRBV7-2 and TRBJ2-7, with 15 bases fitting TRBD2. With V trimmed by 4 bases and J by 6 bases, 4 bases remained unmatched. Germline CDR1 is SGHTA and CDR2 is FQGNSA. This CDR3 has 15 amino acids.

The rearrangement uses TRBV7-9 and TRBJ1-1; the match to TRBD1 covers 11 bases. The CDR3 runs to 16 residues. V shed 4 bases and J 5 bases; nucleotides not matched to a gene: 9. Germline CDR1 is SEHNR and CDR2 is FQNEAQ (reference sequence). The CDR3 reads CASSSGGQGARTEAFF. CDR3 nucleotides: TGTGCCAGCAGCTCGGGAGGACAGGGGGCGCGAACTGAAGCTTTCTTT.

In regard to this clonotype: A read error may account for a junction end that differs from germline. The chain has TRBV7-9 and TRBJ1-5, with D unresolved. Germline CDR1 is SEHNR and CDR2 is FQNEAQ (reference sequence). This CDR3 is 13 amino acids long. This CDR3 reads CASSQVRSQPQHF. CDR3 coding DNA: TGCGCCAGCAGCCAAGTAAGAAGCCAGCCCCAGCATTTT.